A single sample gave rise to the 19 T cell receptor beta chains below, sequenced in a study of T cells expressing NK-cell markers (dated by TCRdb to 2020 to 2022). Library creation used 5' RACE. Sequencing was carried out with an Illumina HiSeq 2000. One entry per CDR3 protein sequence results from the TCRdb reprocessing of the reads, with DNA left out. The sample's clone listing holds some 440,000 distinct CDR3 sequences. Over 1.1% of the sample is in the top ten clones. The specimen was blood T cells: a sorted CD56 or NKG2C T cell subset, CD4+ or CD8+ T cells, or bulk PBMC T cells (not recorded which). The source is a woman between 45 and 60 years old in good health. Donor details come from another sample of the same person, matched by shared clones.

The rearrangement joins TRBV23-1 to TRBJ2-1. TRBV23-1 is placed among ORFs of uncertain function. There are 16 residues in the CDR3. The CDR3 here is CASSQSSQDSYNEQFF.

The chain has TRBV14 and TRBJ1-1; TCRdb proposes TRBD1, but this gene call is untestable without DNA. Germline V gene sequence: CDR1 SGHDN, CDR2 FVKESK. The CDR3 covers 15 residues. The CDR3 spells CASSQEFGAQTEAFF.

The V gene is TRBV12-3 or TRBV12-4, the J gene TRBJ2-1; absent DNA, TCRdb's TRBD1 call cannot be checked. The CDR3 covers 17 residues. CDR3 amino acids: CASSFRWDVSGYNEQFF.

The rearrangement joins TRBV6-2 or TRBV6-3 to TRBJ2-1; TCRdb's D call of TRBD1 is untestable without DNA. Germline CDR1 is MNHEY and CDR2 is SVGEGT. There are 16 residues in the CDR3. The CDR3: CASSTPRGVSYNEQFF.

The chain joins TRBV20-1 to TRBJ2-1; the TCRdb D gene call, TRBD1, has no DNA to confirm it. This CDR3 comprises 13 residues. Germline V lookup: CDR1 DFQATT, CDR2 SNEGSKA (reference sequence). The CDR3 protein is CSAHRDREDEQFF.

The chain couples TRBV6-1 to TRBJ2-2; no DNA is available, so the TRBD1 call from TCRdb remains unchecked. The CDR3 is 14 residues long. CDR1 MNHNS and CDR2 SASEGT come from the germline V gene. Here the CDR3 reads CASRGDREVGELFF.

The chain has TRBV4-1 and TRBJ1-4; TCRdb indicates TRBD1, and absent DNA this call remains unverified. Germline V CDR1 and CDR2: MGHRA, YSYEKL. This CDR3 is 18 amino acids long. The CDR3: CASSQDRHRSATNEKLFF.

V is TRBV19 and J is TRBJ2-1; TCRdb calls TRBD2, which cannot be checked without DNA. Germline V CDR1 and CDR2: LNHDA, SQIVND (reference sequence). The CDR3 covers 14 residues. CDR3 amino acids: CASATSGRGSEQFF.

This rearrangement joins TRBV3-1 to TRBJ2-1; the D call of TRBD2 rests on TCRdb alone, since no DNA is present to check it. The CDR3 extends over 15 amino acids. Germline V lookup: CDR1 LGHDT, CDR2 YNNKEL (reference sequence). CDR3: CASSQDALAGVEQFF.

This rearrangement joins TRBV6-1 to TRBJ1-1; with no DNA, the TCRdb D assignment of TRBD1 cannot be verified. This CDR3 is 13 amino acids long. CDR1 MNHNS and CDR2 SASEGT come from the germline V gene. This CDR3 reads CASRRTGTTEAFF.

The chain combines TRBV4-1 with TRBJ2-3; the TCRdb D gene call, TRBD2, has no DNA to confirm it. The germline V gene encodes CDR1 MGHRA and CDR2 YSYEKL. This CDR3 spans 15 amino acids. The CDR3 sequence is CASSQAEGTLDAQYF.

The chain combines TRBV5-4 with TRBJ1-2; TCRdb designates TRBD1, a call that cannot be tested without DNA. Germline V lookup: CDR1 SGHNT, CDR2 YYREEE (reference sequence). This CDR3 spans 12 amino acids. CDR3 protein: CATTGAWYGYTF.

This chain connects TRBV19 to TRBJ1-5. The V gene's germline CDR1 is LNHDA and CDR2 SQIVND (reference sequence). This CDR3 comprises 14 residues. CDR3 residues: CASSISIRQNPQHF.

The rearrangement links TRBV27 to TRBJ2-5; the D gene TCRdb calls, TRBD1, cannot be checked with no DNA. The CDR3 covers 11 residues. Germline V gives CDR1 MNHEY, CDR2 SMNVEV (reference sequence). CDR3 region: CASSRGGTQYF.

The chain is built from TRBV27 and TRBJ2-7; TCRdb lists TRBD1, though no DNA is available to test this call. The CDR3 length is 13 residues. CDR1 MNHEY and CDR2 SMNVEV come from the germline V gene (reference sequence). This CDR3 is CASSPRGQGGQYF.

The genes are TRBV29-1 and TRBJ2-7. Germline CDR1 is SQVTM and CDR2 is ANQGSEA. This CDR3 has 13 residues. This chain's CDR3 is CSAQTGYSYEQYF.

CDR3 protein: CASSPEGGSAGSTYYNEQFF. The chain employs TRBV5-4 and TRBJ2-1; TCRdb selects TRBD2, and the lack of DNA leaves this call unchecked. There are 20 residues in the CDR3. Germline assignment: CDR1 SGHNT and CDR2 YYREEE (reference sequence).

The chain employs TRBV12-3 or TRBV12-4 and TRBJ1-1. This CDR3 has 13 amino acids. CDR3 in amino acids: CASTRGDLTEAFF.

This CDR3 reads CASRGYAWELVTDTQYF. The chain couples TRBV6-5 to TRBJ2-3; TCRdb calls TRBD2, which cannot be checked without DNA. The germline V gene encodes CDR1 MNHEY and CDR2 SVGAGI. This CDR3 contains 17 residues.